The present T cell receptor beta chain was sequenced within a study of T cells after yellow fever vaccination (dated by TCRdb to between 2018 and 2021). Background on the whole study: Libraries from fractions with low cell numbers were prepared with the SMART-Seq v4 Ultra Low Input RNA kit. Bulk TCR alpha and beta repertoires were sequenced longitudinally to track T-cell clones before and after primary and booster YFV17D yellow fever vaccination. Two healthy male donors, one aged 18 to 30 and one aged 30 to 39 years, were included in the cohort. Blood was drawn at multiple timepoints before and after primary and secondary immunization, with bulk PBMC replicates and cell subsets isolated. The full study reports these points: After the booster, most clones that had expanded after primary vaccination were detected again (approximately 95% of CD4 and 88% of CD8), suggesting broad maintenance of memory. Computational filtering was needed because FACS-sorted repertoires could contain abundant contaminating clonotypes from the bulk population. The study included only two donors, which limits how far the findings can be generalized. The secondary T-cell response was found to be weaker but faster than the primary response, with a peak reached on day 5 rather than on day 15. A small fraction of clonotypes appeared in both the CD4 and CD8 compartments, likely as a result of convergent recombination.

Read against the paper, the sample's treatment or condition label means: live attenuated yellow fever vaccine strain. At every blood-draw timepoint, two biological replicates of bulk PBMCs were collected. PBMCs were isolated from peripheral blood using a standard Ficoll-Paque protocol. RNA was extracted with TriZol from bulk PBMCs, CD4 and CD8 fractions, and dextramer-positive and dextramer-negative fractions. With regard to this clonotype: The antigen it binds to is not known. Nothing much larger sits one base from this clone, and base qualities are not available.

V is shortened by 0 bases, J by 2 bases, and the region joining them spans 9 bases. CDR1 and CDR2 were assigned from the germline V gene as LGHNA and YSLEER. Counted from cysteine to phenylalanine, this CDR3 has 15 amino acids. Only CDR3 DNA remains: 45 bases, in frame from the first base. Synthesis of TCR cDNA relied on 5'RACE template switching, a step that introduced a universal primer site along with unique molecular identifiers. Priming for cDNA synthesis came from both the TCR alpha and TCR beta constant segments. Library amplification used two PCR steps, and the second PCR step added sample barcodes and sequencing adapters. Libraries were sequenced on Illumina HiSeq 2500 (2x100 bp) or NovaSeq (2x150 bp). As for the authors' bioinformatics: MIGEC was used to demultiplex reads and collapse the reads into UMI consensus sequences, and MiXCR was used for V(D)J alignment. Using edgeR on replicate PBMC samples, clonotypes were called vaccine-responding if FDR was below 0.01 and the log2 fold change was above 5 up to day 15. Each bulk clonotype was labeled CD4 or CD8 based on which sequenced repertoire, CD4 or CD8, contained the clonotype at higher abundance. TCRdb reran the public reads through fastp at Q25 and MiXCR, keeping productive beta chains. Entries that share a CDR3 protein sequence are merged under the most common genes and DNA. For this entry, the V and J calls and clone size follow TCRdb and not the study's own pipeline. This sample has under 550,000 distinct CDR3 sequences in its table, and roughly 22% of those were observed once. Of the sample, approximately 15% falls within the top ten clones.

Recombination linked TRBV4-3 to TRBJ2-3; possibly the D gene is TRBD2, per 6 matching bases. The TCR originated in a young man who received the YFV17D yellow fever vaccine. Sequencing used PBMCs, obtained about 20 days after the first yellow fever vaccination. The CDR3 is CASSQDGGVTDTQYF. The DNA sequence is as follows: TGCGCCAGCAGCCAAGATGGCGGGGTCACAGATACGCAGTATTTT.